The 32 T cell receptor beta chains below all came from one sample that was sequenced in a study of blood T cell repertoires in COVID-19. Clones were read by immunoSEQ multiplex PCR, and TCRdb kept only the in-frame ones, dropping some. The table has about 190,000 clones, roughly 80% seen once. Material for sequencing was peripheral blood. These receptors all come from a woman aged 25-40 years with acute or convalescent COVID-19.

The gene calls are TRBV7-9 and TRBJ1-2, with 9 bases identical to TRBD1. The CDR3 has 16 residues. V shed 3 bases, J shed 4 bases, and the junction held 9 bases outside the gene matches. The germline gives CDR1 SEHNR, CDR2 FQNEAQ (reference sequence). In DNA, the CDR3 is TGTGCCAGCAGCTTGCCAACGGGACAGGGACTCTATGGCTACACCTTC. It translates to CASSLPTGQGLYGYTF.

The genes are TRBV6-4 and TRBJ2-1; 10 bases are shared with TRBD2. Per the germline V gene, CDR1 is MRHNA and CDR2 is SNTAGT. The CDR3 has 14 residues. V gave up 5 bases and J gave up 8 bases; unmatched junction bases: 6. Here the CDR3 reads CASSLAGDNYEQFF. The CDR3, as DNA: TGTGCCAGCAGTCTAGCGGGAGATAATTATGAGCAGTTCTTC.

This clone was observed a single time. The chain combines TRBV19 with TRBJ1-1; 9 bases map to TRBD1. Germline CDR1 LNHDA, CDR2 SQIVND (reference sequence). Trimming cost V 3 bases and J 0 bases; bases outside gene matches: 2. CDR3 size: 15 residues. CDR3 sequence (DNA): TGTGCCAGTAGTATCAGGACAGGGGTGAACACTGAAGCTTTCTTT. Translation gives CASSIRTGVNTEAFF.

The chain uses TRBV19 and TRBJ1-4; D gene unclear. The ends were cut back, 10 bases at V and 12 bases at J, with 15 bases in the middle. This CDR3 region has 11 residues. Germline loops: CDR1 LNHDA, CDR2 SQIVND (reference sequence). The CDR3 is CATFLKAELFF. In nucleotides, the CDR3 is TGTGCCACATTCTTAAAGGCGGAACTGTTTTTT. Combining the CDR3 with reference TRBV19 and TRBJ1-4 gives the whole variable domain DGGITQSPKYLFRKEGQNVTLSCEQNLNHDAMYWYRQDPGQGLRLIYYSQIVNDFQKGDIAEGYSVSREKKESFPLTVTSAQKNPTAFYLCATFLKAELFFGSGTQLSVL.

This clone appeared many times. The J gene is TRBJ2-7, the V gene TRBV3-1 (or the pseudogene TRBV3-2); TRBD2 might be the D (6 bases). Germline loops: CDR1 LGHDT, CDR2 YNNKEL (reference sequence). V was trimmed by 4 bases and J by 0 bases, leaving 16 bases between them. This CDR3 has 16 residues. The CDR3 protein is CASSPWGLGSSYEQYF. In DNA form, the CDR3 reads TGTGCCAGCAGCCCTTGGGGCCTCGGGAGCTCCTACGAGCAGTACTTC.

The sample holds a few counts of this clone. The chain joins TRBV6-5 to TRBJ1-2, with 8 bases fitting TRBD1. The CDR3 is made up of 15 amino acids. Germline CDR1 MNHEY, CDR2 SVGAGI. Trimming at V came to 6 bases and at J to 1 base, leaving 7 bases not matched to a gene. The CDR3 DNA sequence: TGTGCCAGCAGGAGAGGACAGGGCTATAACTATGGCTACACCTTC. Translation: CASRRGQGYNYGYTF.

This clone appeared once. The chain employs TRBV18 and TRBJ1-4, with TRBD1 as a possible D gene (5 bases). The germline V gene has CDR1 KGHSH and CDR2 LQKENI. V lost 3 bases to trimming and J lost 10 bases, with 15 bases between them. The CDR3 consists of 14 residues. The CDR3 spells CASSPGRWDSKLFF. CDR3 DNA: TGTGCCAGCTCACCCGGGAGGTGGGACTCAAAACTGTTTTTT. Supplemented by reference TRBV18 and TRBJ1-4, the full variable domain reads NAGVMQNPRHLVRRRGQEARLRCSPMKGHSHVYWYRQLPEEGLKFMVYLQKENIIDESGMPKERFSAEFPKEGPSILRIQQVVRGDSAAYFCASSPGRWDSKLFFGSGTQLSVL.

The rearrangement joins TRBV7-9 to TRBJ1-1, with unresolved D. Germline loops: CDR1 SEHNR, CDR2 FQNEAQ (reference sequence). The CDR3 has 13 amino acids. Trimming removed 2 bases from V and 2 bases from J, with 6 bases in between. The CDR3 is CASSLPENTEAFF. In DNA form, the CDR3 reads TGTGCCAGCAGCTTACCAGAAAACACTGAAGCTTTCTTT.

This clone was counted a single time. The chain is built from TRBV28 and TRBJ2-5, with no clear D. There are 10 residues in the CDR3. The germline V gene has CDR1 MDHEN and CDR2 SYDVKM. V was clipped by 2 bases and J by 7 bases, with 2 bases between them. CDR3 nucleotides: TGTGCCAGCAGTTTACGGACCCAGTACTTC. It codes for CASSLRTQYF.

The V call is TRBV29-1, the J call TRBJ1-3; TRBD1 is a possible D gene (5 bases). The germline V gene has CDR1 SQVTM and CDR2 ANQGSEA. V was pared by 3 bases and J by 0 bases, with 15 bases between. The CDR3 contains 16 residues. The CDR3 DNA sequence: TGCAGCGTTGAGGCCCTCGGACAACTCTCTGGAAACACCATATATTTT. Translating gives CSVEALGQLSGNTIYF.

This sequence joins TRBV7-2 and TRBJ2-3; D unresolved. CDR1 and CDR2 from the germline V gene are SGHTA and FQGNSA. The CDR3 consists of 13 residues. Trimming left V 5 bases short and J 0 bases short, with 6 bases between. This chain's CDR3 is CASSTPSTDTQYF. Written as DNA, the CDR3 is TGTGCCAGCAGCACTCCTAGCACAGATACGCAGTATTTT.

This chain connects TRBV6-5 to TRBJ2-7, with TRBD2 as a possible D gene (6 bases). Germline V gene lookup returns CDR1 MNHEY and CDR2 SVGAGI. The V and J ends lost 6 bases and 2 bases respectively, with 14 bases between them. The CDR3 sequence is 14 residues long. CDR3 DNA sequence: TGTGCCAGCAGCTCCGGGACTGATACCTACGAGCAGTACTTC. This encodes CASSSGTDTYEQYF.

The chain combines TRBV14 with TRBJ1-1; 10 positions agree with TRBD1. Germline CDR1 reads SGHDN; CDR2 reads FVKESK. The CDR3 has 14 amino acids. After removal of 6 bases from V and 11 bases from J, the junction contained 12 bases not matched to a gene. The CDR3 DNA follows: TGTGCCAGCAGTCTTCAGGGGACAGGGGCCGAGGCTTTCTTT. Amino acid sequence: CASSLQGTGAEAFF.

V gene TRBV7-9 combines with J gene TRBJ1-5; D uncertain. Germline CDR1 is SEHNR and CDR2 is FQNEAQ (reference sequence). V was shortened by 5 bases and J by 5 bases, with 10 bases between the two germline ends. CDR3 size: 13 residues. In DNA form, the CDR3 reads TGTGCCAGCAGCGCCCTGCGGGATCAGCCCCAGCATTTT. Translated: CASSALRDQPQHF.

The V call is TRBV10-3, the J call TRBJ2-6; D not resolved. Looked up from germline, CDR1 is ENHRY and CDR2 is SYGVKD. With 3 bases removed from V and 0 bases from J, the gap between germline ends came to 9 bases. This CDR3 is 16 amino acids long. The CDR3: CAISDSVVSGANVLTF. The CDR3, as DNA: TGTGCCATCAGTGACTCCGTTGTCTCTGGGGCCAACGTCCTGACTTTC.

CDR3 protein: CASSVEPGLAGTDTQYF. The CDR3 DNA is TGCGCCAGCAGCGTCGAACCGGGACTAGCGGGCACAGATACGCAGTATTTT. This chain joins TRBV5-1 and TRBJ2-3, with TRBD2 matching over 11 bases. V was clipped by 4 bases and J by 1 base; unmatched bases: 8. Germline lookup yields CDR1 SGHRS and CDR2 YFSETQ. CDR3 length equals 17 residues.

The sample holds a few counts of this clone. V usage is TRBV7-2 and J usage is TRBJ1-2; D possibly corresponds to TRBD1 (5 bases). Germline V gene sequence: CDR1 SGHTA, CDR2 FQGNSA. The V end lost 6 bases, the J end lost 4 bases, and 15 bases lay between the germline ends. The CDR3 covers 14 residues. The CDR3 DNA reads as TGTGCCAGCAGTTCAGCGGGACGGCGCTATGGCTACACCTTC. Its protein is CASSSAGRRYGYTF.

This chain uses TRBV29-1 with TRBJ2-1; D possibly corresponds to TRBD2 (6 bases). The V end was cut by 8 bases, the J end by 3 bases, with 20 bases between. Germline CDR1 and CDR2: SQVTM and ANQGSEA. This CDR3 is 15 amino acids long. CDR3 bases: TGCAGCTTACGGCTGGGGGAGGTTGGCTACAATGAGCAGTTCTTC. Translated, it gives CSLRLGEVGYNEQFF.

V usage is TRBV6-5 and J usage is TRBJ1-6; tentatively, D is TRBD1 (6 bases). CDR1 is MNHEY, CDR2 SVGAGI, per germline. CDR3 size: 13 residues. Between the trimmed V and J ends, which lost 6 bases and 10 bases, there was a span of 13 bases. The CDR3 sequence: CASSRTASSPLHF. In DNA form, the CDR3 reads TGTGCCAGCAGCCGGACAGCATCGTCACCCCTCCACTTT.

V usage is TRBV7-2 and J usage is TRBJ1-5; 7 bases are a match to TRBD1. Germline CDR1 is SGHTA and CDR2 is FQGNSA. The CDR3 covers 15 residues. V lost 3 bases, J lost 7 bases, and 9 bases stayed unmatched. The CDR3 loop reads CASSFTDRSGQPQHF. The CDR3, as DNA: TGTGCCAGCAGCTTTACGGACAGGTCAGGACAGCCCCAGCATTTT.

The J gene is TRBJ2-1, the V gene TRBV6-2 or TRBV6-3; D perhaps matches TRBD2 (6 bases). Germline CDR1 reads MNHEY; CDR2 reads SVGEGT. V was clipped by 7 bases and J by 7 bases, with 11 bases between them. The CDR3 spans 12 residues. The CDR3 coding sequence is TGTGCCAGCAACCCCGGGGGTAATGAGCAGTTCTTC. Residues: CASNPGGNEQFF.

The CDR3 coding sequence is TGTGCCAGCAGTTACTCGAAACGGGGGAAGTCGTTGGAGACCCAGTACTTC. Amino acid sequence: CASSYSKRGKSLETQYF. The rearrangement joins TRBV6-2 or TRBV6-3 to TRBJ2-5, with D perhaps matching TRBD2 (6 bases). V lost 0 bases and J 5 bases, leaving 19 bases between the germline ends. The CDR3 contains 17 residues. CDR1 MNHEY and CDR2 SVGEGT come from the germline V gene.

The chain carries TRBV28 and TRBJ2-2; the D is unclear. CDR1 and CDR2 from the germline V gene are MDHEN and SYDVKM. Trimming pared 3 bases from V and 1 base from J, leaving 9 bases between. This CDR3 region has 15 residues. CDR3 nucleotide sequence: TGTGCCAGCAGTTTTGGTGGGCTGAACACCGGGGAGCTGTTTTTT. Translation gives CASSFGGLNTGELFF.

This chain joins TRBV25-1 and TRBJ2-7; 7 bases fit TRBD2. This CDR3 is built from 15 residues. Unmatched junction bases numbered 10, after V lost 6 bases and J lost 2 bases. Germline-derived CDR1 and CDR2 are MGHDK and SYGVNS. The chain's CDR3 is CASRMGGIGTYEQYF. The CDR3, as DNA: TGTGCCAGCAGGATGGGGGGGATCGGGACCTACGAGCAGTACTTC.

The V and J genes are TRBV13 and TRBJ2-1; 14 bases map to TRBD2. V was clipped by 5 bases and J by 2 bases; unmatched bases: 5. Germline lookup yields CDR1 PRHDT and CDR2 FYEKMQ (reference sequence). The CDR3 runs 17 residues. The CDR3 sequence: CASSMGLAGAAYNEQFF. The CDR3 region has the DNA TGTGCCAGCAGCATGGGACTAGCGGGGGCGGCCTACAATGAGCAGTTCTTC.

The chain employs TRBV5-1 and TRBJ2-3; TRBD1 agrees at 7 bases. The J segment lost 2 bases and the V segment lost 2 bases, leaving 11 bases of the junction unmatched. The germline V gene encodes CDR1 SGHRS and CDR2 YFSETQ. This CDR3 is 17 amino acids long. The CDR3 region is CASSFRQGTTTTDTQYF. CDR3 DNA: TGCGCCAGCAGCTTTCGACAGGGAACTACGACCACAGATACGCAGTATTTT.

The chain uses TRBV24-1 and TRBJ1-4; no definite D call. V dropped 3 bases and J dropped 2 bases, with 6 bases sitting between them. The CDR3 contains 14 residues. CDR1 and CDR2 from the germline V gene are KGHDR and SFDVKD. CDR3 loop: CATSDTGTNEKLFF. The CDR3 nucleotides are TGTGCCACCAGTGATACGGGGACTAATGAAAAACTGTTTTTT.

The chain recombines TRBV18 with TRBJ2-1; TRBD2 agrees at 8 bases. Germline lookup yields CDR1 KGHSH and CDR2 LQKENI. V dropped 5 bases and J dropped 10; count of bases not matched to a gene: 7. The CDR3 is made up of 13 amino acids. DNA for the CDR3: TGTGCCAGCTCAGAAAGCGTAGCGGGGGAGCAGTTCTTC. Its translation: CASSESVAGEQFF. The variable domain in full, with the rest retrieved from reference TRBV18 and TRBJ2-1, is NAGVMQNPRHLVRRRGQEARLRCSPMKGHSHVYWYRQLPEEGLKFMVYLQKENIIDESGMPKERFSAEFPKEGPSILRIQQVVRGDSAAYFCASSESVAGEQFFGPGTRLTVL.

The gene calls are TRBV29-1 and TRBJ2-1; 8 bases match TRBD2. Germline V lookup: CDR1 SQVTM, CDR2 ANQGSEA. J was trimmed by 0 bases and V by 1 base; bases with no gene match: 5. CDR3 length: 16 amino acids. This CDR3 is CSVEGVLAGSYNEQFF. CDR3 in DNA: TGCAGCGTTGAAGGCGTCCTAGCGGGCTCCTACAATGAGCAGTTCTTC.

The chain links TRBV27 to TRBJ2-7, with TRBD1 identical over 8 bases. J was trimmed by 0 bases and V by 1 base; bases with no gene match: 14. Germline-derived CDR1 and CDR2 are MNHEY and SMNVEV (reference sequence). CDR3 length: 19 amino acids. The CDR3 here is CASSLYWPPGGTGSYEQYF. CDR3 bases: TGTGCCAGCAGTTTATATTGGCCCCCAGGTGGGACAGGCTCCTACGAGCAGTACTTC.

This clone was seen only a few times. The V and J genes are TRBV4-2 and TRBJ1-4; TRBD1 is a possible D gene (5 bases). The CDR3 is made up of 16 amino acids. V lost 4 bases and J 11 bases, leaving 23 bases between the germline ends. Looked up from germline, CDR1 is LGHNA and CDR2 is YNFKEQ. Written as DNA, the CDR3 is TGTGCCAGCAGCCTGACGGGGGACTCCCTGAAAAAGAAACTGTTTTTT. It translates to CASSLTGDSLKKKLFF.

The chain couples TRBV12-3 or TRBV12-4 to TRBJ1-1; the D is unclear. This CDR3 contains 13 residues. V gave up 3 bases and J gave up 1 base, with 6 bases separating them. As DNA, the CDR3 is TGTGCCAGCAGTTTTATCAGGAACACTGAAGCTTTCTTT. This gives the protein CASSFIRNTEAFF.